These 22 T cell receptor beta chains were all obtained from the same sample, sequenced in a study of cytomegalovirus exposure and HLA in healthy donors (dated by TCRdb to 2015 to 2018). Libraries were built with the immunoSEQ multiplex PCR assay. A mixture of 60 forward primers for TCR Vbeta segments and 13 reverse primers for TCR Jbeta segments was used in the multiplex PCR. Here the immuneACCESS table is served through TCRdb, limited to in-frame sequences with V and J called. Missing clones are a known gap in these copies; in checked studies unresolved V genes cover under half, and the rest lacks a known reason. The sample yields over 150,000 clones; approximately 80% were counted once. Approximately 2.1% of the sample is in the top ten clones. The sequencing input was PBMCs. These receptors originate from a man in his fifties in good health and CMV-seropositive.

This clone was seen a few times. This chain uses TRBV19 with TRBJ2-2, with TRBD1 matching over 7 bases. The ends lost 7 bases at V and 8 bases at J; junction bases unmatched: 13. CDR1 and CDR2 from the germline V gene are LNHDA and SQIVND (reference sequence). The CDR3 totals 15 residues. CDR3 loop: CASTLTRQGRGELFF. The DNA of the CDR3 is TGTGCCAGTACCCTGACCAGACAGGGCCGGGGGGAGCTGTTTTTT.

The chain uses TRBV18 and TRBJ1-1; D gene ambiguous. The germline CDR1 and CDR2 sequences are KGHSH and LQKENI. This CDR3 has 13 residues. Trimming pared 4 bases from V and 2 bases from J, leaving 8 bases between. Here the CDR3 reads CASSRDINTEAFF. DNA for the CDR3: TGTGCCAGCTCACGAGACATAAACACTGAAGCTTTCTTT.

This clone occurred a few times. This rearrangement joins TRBV18 to TRBJ1-1, with D possibly TRBD1 on 5 matching bases. CDR1 and CDR2 from the germline V gene are KGHSH and LQKENI. There are 14 residues in the CDR3. With 3 bases removed from V and 4 bases from J, the gap between germline ends came to 12 bases. The CDR3 region is CASSPQGSSTEAFF. CDR3 bases: TGTGCCAGCTCACCGCAGGGTTCGTCCACTGAAGCTTTCTTT.

The chain is built from TRBV7-2 and TRBJ2-7, with unresolved D. Trimming took off 7 bases at V and 0 bases at J, with 10 bases between the two ends. Germline V gene lookup returns CDR1 SGHTA and CDR2 FQGNSA. The CDR3 contains 13 residues. CDR3 nucleotide sequence: TGTGCCAGCATGCAGATTAACTCCTACGAGCAGTACTTC. This encodes CASMQINSYEQYF.

This clone has just one count. This rearrangement joins TRBV4-3 to TRBJ1-2; no clear D gene. Deletions cut 0 bases from V and 6 bases from J, with 14 bases between. The CDR3 loop spans 15 amino acids. Germline V lookup: CDR1 LGHNA, CDR2 YSLEER. CDR3 in amino acids: CASSQDGENGDGYTF. The DNA for the CDR3 is TGCGCCAGCAGCCAAGACGGGGAGAACGGCGATGGCTACACCTTC.

Turning to this clone: Other DNA sequences in this specimen translate into the identical CDR3. CDR3 amino acids: CASSPRDEQYF. The CDR3, as DNA: TGTGCCAGCTCACCCAGGGACGAGCAGTACTTC. This rearrangement joins TRBV18 to TRBJ2-7, with D possibly TRBD1 on 5 matching bases. V gave up 3 bases and J gave up 5 bases, with 5 bases separating them. Germline lookup yields CDR1 KGHSH and CDR2 LQKENI. The CDR3 consists of 11 residues.

The chain couples TRBV19 to TRBJ1-5; 8 positions agree with TRBD1. V shed 4 bases, J shed 2 bases, and the junction held 4 bases outside the gene matches. CDR1 and CDR2 from the germline V gene are LNHDA and SQIVND (reference sequence). The CDR3 contains 15 residues. The CDR3 sequence is CASSTTGAGNQPQHF. CDR3 nucleotides: TGTGCCAGTAGTACGACAGGGGCTGGCAATCAGCCCCAGCATTTT.

This clone showed up just once. The rearrangement uses TRBV28 and TRBJ1-2, with 9 bases fitting TRBD1. With V trimmed by 5 bases and J by 8 bases, 9 bases remained unmatched. This CDR3 region has 14 residues. Germline assignment: CDR1 MDHEN and CDR2 SYDVKM. CDR3 sequence reads: CASSRPGTGRGYTF. The CDR3 DNA sequence: TGTGCCAGCAGTAGACCTGGGACAGGGAGAGGCTACACCTTC.

This chain links TRBV11-3 with TRBJ2-1, with D perhaps matching TRBD1 (5 bases). The V gene lost 5 bases and the J gene lost 2 bases, with 10 bases spanning the gap. The CDR3 covers 14 residues. In germline, CDR1 is SGHNT, CDR2 YENEEA. CDR3 sequence (DNA): TGTGCCAGCAGCCCGGAGACAGCCTACAATGAGCAGTTCTTC. Translating it yields CASSPETAYNEQFF.

The V and J genes are TRBV7-2 and TRBJ2-7; D remains ambiguous. Germline V CDR1 and CDR2: SGHTA, FQGNSA. Trimming shortened V by 3 bases and J by 2 bases, and 11 bases separated the two germline ends. This CDR3 region has 14 residues. The CDR3, as DNA: TGTGCCAGCAGCTTTCCCCAACTAACCTACGAGCAGTACTTC. It is translated as CASSFPQLTYEQYF.

CDR3 loop: CASKLNSNQPQHF. CDR3 DNA sequence: TGTGCCAGCAAGCTCAACAGCAATCAGCCCCAGCATTTT. V and J are TRBV6-1 and TRBJ1-5; D is unresolved. The germline V and J ends were trimmed by 7 bases and 1 base, with 8 bases remaining between them. CDR1 and CDR2 (germline): MNHNS, SASEGT. CDR3 length: 13 amino acids.

The chain combines TRBV28 with TRBJ2-1, with 11 bases identical to TRBD2. V lost 5 bases, J lost 8 bases, and 14 bases stayed unmatched. CDR3 length: 17 residues. The V gene's germline CDR1 is MDHEN and CDR2 SYDVKM. For the CDR3, the DNA is TGTGCCAGCAGTCCCCGGACTAGCGGGTATCTCTGGGATGAGCAGTTCTTC. It specifies CASSPRTSGYLWDEQFF.

The genes are TRBV11-2 and TRBJ2-2; no definite D call. Germline CDR1 and CDR2: SGHAT and FQNNGV. The CDR3 loop spans 15 amino acids. V gave up 6 bases and J gave up 4 bases, with 15 bases separating them. In DNA, the CDR3 is TGTGCCAGCAGTTTTTATCGGGTCGCCACCGGGGAGCTGTTTTTT. Translated: CASSFYRVATGELFF.

This clone was counted only a few times. The rearrangement links TRBV11-2 to TRBJ1-1; D possibly corresponds to TRBD1 (5 bases). The germline V gene encodes CDR1 SGHAT and CDR2 FQNNGV. CDR3 length equals 14 residues. Trimming left V 4 bases short and J 1 base short, with 10 bases between. In DNA, the CDR3 is TGTGCCAGCAGCTGGCGGGGGGGGAACACTGAAGCTTTCTTT. It encodes CASSWRGGNTEAFF.

The V gene is TRBV10-2, the J gene TRBJ1-2, with D perhaps TRBD1 (5 bases). This CDR3 has 13 residues. Trimming left V 6 bases short and J 4 bases short, with 12 bases between. Looked up from germline, CDR1 is WSHSY and CDR2 is SAAADI. CDR3 residues: CASSGATSYGYTF. The CDR3 DNA reads as TGCGCCAGCAGCGGGGCGACTAGCTATGGCTACACCTTC.

V gene TRBV4-2 combines with J gene TRBJ2-1, with 8 bases identical to TRBD2. Trimming at V came to 5 bases and at J to 11 bases, leaving 8 bases not matched to a gene. The CDR3 covers 13 residues. Germline V lookup: CDR1 LGHNA, CDR2 YNFKEQ. In DNA form, the CDR3 reads TGTGCCAGCAGCGGGCCGACGGGGGGGCAGCAGTTCTTC. The encoded protein is CASSGPTGGQQFF.

The chain links TRBV5-1 to TRBJ2-3, with a possible D match to TRBD2 (6 bases). Trimming stripped 1 base from V and 2 bases from J, with 14 bases between. CDR3 length equals 16 residues. The germline V gene encodes CDR1 SGHRS and CDR2 YFSETQ. The CDR3 loop is CASSLRGGRNTDTQYF. The CDR3 nucleotides are TGCGCCAGCAGCTTGAGGGGAGGTCGGAACACAGATACGCAGTATTTT.

The V gene is TRBV4-3, the J gene TRBJ1-3, with D possibly matching TRBD1 (5 bases). Trimming took 1 base from V and 2 from J, leaving 21 bases between them. Germline loops: CDR1 LGHNA, CDR2 YSLEER. The CDR3 runs to 19 residues. The CDR3 sequence is CASSQVSHHIGAAGNTIYF. The DNA for the CDR3 is TGCGCCAGCAGCCAAGTTTCTCATCATATAGGGGCCGCTGGAAACACCATATATTTT.

The chain joins TRBV2 to TRBJ1-2; 7 positions agree with TRBD1. CDR1 is SNHLY, CDR2 FYNNEI, per germline. J lost 6 bases, V lost 0 bases, and 4 bases had no gene match. The CDR3 is 14 amino acids. CDR3 amino acids: CASSEAEGADGYTF. The CDR3 DNA reads as TGTGCCAGCAGTGAAGCGGAGGGGGCCGATGGCTACACCTTC. The full variable domain, its missing parts supplied by reference TRBV2 and TRBJ1-2, is EPEVTQTPSHQVTQMGQEVILRCVPISNHLYFYWYRQILGQKVEFLVSFYNNEISEKSEIFDDQFSVERPDGSNFTLKIRSTKLEDSAMYFCASSEAEGADGYTFGSGTRLTVV.

CDR3 sequence: CASSNVWDRGRSYEQYF. The CDR3 nucleotides are TGTGCCAGCAGCAACGTTTGGGACAGGGGGCGCTCCTACGAGCAGTACTTC. V usage is TRBV11-2 and J usage is TRBJ2-7, with 12 bases matching TRBD1. Per the germline V gene, CDR1 is SGHAT and CDR2 is FQNNGV. J was trimmed by 0 bases and V by 5 bases; bases with no gene match: 8. CDR3 length: 17 amino acids.

The CDR3 DNA reads as TGTGCCAGCAGCTTAGTGAGCCAACCTGAAGCTTTCTTT. The encoded protein is CASSLVSQPEAFF. V is TRBV11-2 and J is TRBJ1-1, with D hard to call. The CDR3 extends over 13 amino acids. Trimming left V 1 base short and J 6 bases short, with 9 bases between. Germline V lookup: CDR1 SGHAT, CDR2 FQNNGV.

This chain uses TRBV5-5 with TRBJ1-1; D remains ambiguous. V lost 2 bases, J lost 2 bases, and 10 bases lay in between. The length of the CDR3 is 14 residues. Germline V gives CDR1 SGHKS, CDR2 YYEKEE (reference sequence). The CDR3 loop reads CASSFEHRNTEAFF. Written as DNA, the CDR3 is TGTGCCAGCAGCTTCGAGCACAGAAACACTGAAGCTTTCTTT.